This is a list of T cell receptor beta chains from one sample in a study of glioma-infiltrating T cells after dendritic cell vaccination. TCRdb's copy holds only in-frame clones and misses some; the assay was immunoSEQ multiplex PCR. The table records about 110,000 clones, 85% to 90% of them present only once. Sequencing was performed on blood, taken after dendritic cell vaccination. The receptors here all came from a human donor with glioblastoma. The CDR3 runs from the conserved cysteine through the conserved F or W. D genes are given only for firm matches. Clone size is stated in some rows and not others, as once, few, many or a class when expanded.

NA	TRBJ1-4	TRBV30	NA	TGTGCCTTGCCGACAGAGGTGACTGGAAAACTGTTTTTT	CALPTEVTGKLFF
TRBD1	TRBJ1-2	TRBV5-1	NA	TGCGCCAGCAGCTGGGCCGGACAGGCGACCTATGGCTACACCTTC	CASSWAGQATYGYTF
TRBD2	TRBJ2-5	TRBV30	NA	TGTGCCTGGAGTGTACCTAATTTGGGACTAGGGCGTAGGGTTGGAGAGACCCAGTACTTC	CAWSVPNLGLGRRVGETQYF
NA	TRBJ1-3	TRBV27	NA	TGTGCCAGCACCCCCATTGATGTTAGGGGGTTAGGAAACACCATATATTTT	CASTPIDVRGLGNTIYF
NA	TRBJ2-7	TRBV30	once	TGTGCCTGGACCGGTGGACTGCTAAATCCCTACGAGCAGTACTTC	CAWTGGLLNPYEQYF
NA	TRBJ2-1	TRBV7-9	NA	TGTGCCAGCAGCTTCGGGGAGGAGCAGTTCTTC	CASSFGEEQFF
NA	TRBJ1-4	TRBV7-2	once	TGTGCCAGCAGCTTAGAGCTGGGGGCGGGTGAAAAACTGTTTTTT	CASSLELGAGEKLFF
TRBD1	TRBJ1-4	TRBV6-6	NA	TGTGCCAGCAGTTCCGGACAGGCGGCTAATGAAAAACTGTTTTTT	CASSSGQAANEKLFF
NA	TRBJ1-1	TRBV5-1	NA	TGCGCCAGCAGCTCTACGAGGGATCCGAACACTGAAGCTTTCTTT	CASSSTRDPNTEAFF
NA	TRBJ2-3	TRBV20-1	NA	TGCAGTGCAAAACAGAATACGCAGTATTTT	CSAKQNTQYF
TRBD1	TRBJ2-4	TRBV10-3	NA	TGTGCCACTCGGACAGGGGAAAACATTCAGTACTTC	CATRTGENIQYF
TRBD2	TRBJ2-3	TRBV7-8	NA	TGTGCCAGCAGCTCGGTAGCGGGGATCACAGATACGCAGTATTTT	CASSSVAGITDTQYF
TRBD2	TRBJ2-7	TRBV5-1	NA	TGCGCCTCCGGGGGGGGCGGGACGCCATCTTACGAGCAGTACTTC	CASGGGGTPSYEQYF
TRBD2	TRBJ2-1	TRBV9	NA	TGTGCCAGCAGTGCCCGACTAGCGGGTAATGAGCAGTTCTTC	CASSARLAGNEQFF
TRBD1	TRBJ2-7	TRBV10-3	NA	TGTGCCATCAGTGAGCTCGGGACAGGGGGTGAGCAGTACTTC	CAISELGTGGEQYF
TRBD1	TRBJ1-1	TRBV18	NA	TGTGCCAGCTCACCACTAACGGGACAGGTTCAGGCCGAAGCTTTCTTT	CASSPLTGQVQAEAFF
TRBD1	TRBJ2-2	TRBV5-6	NA	TGTGCCAGCAGCCCCGACAGGGGGCACACCGGGGAGCTGTTTTTT	CASSPDRGHTGELFF
NA	TRBJ1-2	TRBV5-6	NA	TGTGCCAGCAGCTTGAGCAGGGGCGACTATGGCTACACCTTC	CASSLSRGDYGYTF
NA	TRBJ2-7	TRBV10-3	NA	TGTGCCATCAGCCACACGTCCTACGAGCAGTACTTC	CAISHTSYEQYF
TRBD2	TRBJ2-1	TRBV7-8	NA	TGTGCCAGCAGCTTAGGAGTTGGCGGGAGTGGCAATGAGCAGTTCTTC	CASSLGVGGSGNEQFF
TRBD1	TRBJ2-7	TRBV5-1	NA	TGCGCCAGCACACGGACAGGGGTCGGGACCTACGAGCAGTACTTC	CASTRTGVGTYEQYF
NA	TRBJ2-5	TRBV9	once	TGTGCCAGCAGCGTAGGAGAGTTCCAGCGCCAGTACTTC	CASSVGEFQRQYF
TRBD2	TRBJ2-7	TRBV30	NA	TGTGCCTGGGACGGGGGACTAGCATCCTACGAGCAGTACTTC	CAWDGGLASYEQYF
NA	TRBJ1-1	TRBV6-1	NA	TGTGCCAGCAGTATACAGGCGGTAGTGAACACTGAAGCTTTCTTT	CASSIQAVVNTEAFF
TRBD1	TRBJ2-2	TRBV5-6	NA	TGTGCCAGCAGCCCGGGACAGGGAGCGTTCAGGGAGCTGTTTTTT	CASSPGQGAFRELFF
NA	TRBJ1-2	TRBV4-1	NA	TGCGCCAGCAGCCAAGCTCGGGAGGGGCTCGGGTATGGCTACACCTTC	CASSQAREGLGYGYTF